Following are 32 T cell receptor beta chains from one sample sequenced in a study of beta chain features in type 1 diabetes. Of the isolated RNA, all was reverse transcribed, and so the sequenced material was expressed TCRB transcripts. Method: immunoSEQ multiplex PCR; TCRdb's copy keeps in-frame clones and lacks some. The sample yields 810,000 or so clones, 15% to 20% seen once. The sequenced sample was naive CD4+ T cells from blood. The source of these receptors is a woman aged 18-29 years in good health.

This clone appeared a few times. The chain links TRBV19 to TRBJ2-7; the D gene could be TRBD1 or TRBD2 (7 bases each). Trimming cost V 4 bases and J 2 bases, with 15 bases left between them. Germline loops: CDR1 LNHDA, CDR2 SQIVND (reference sequence). The CDR3 runs 15 residues. Here the CDR3 reads CASSRSGTVPYEQYF. The CDR3 bases are TGTGCCAGTAGTAGGAGCGGGACAGTCCCCTACGAGCAGTACTTC.

The chain's CDR3 is CASSPGTGYLGYTF. As DNA, the CDR3 is TGTGCCAGCTCACCAGGTACAGGATACTTGGGCTACACCTTC. The chain links TRBV18 to TRBJ1-2; possibly TRBD1 for D (5 bases). V was trimmed by 2 bases and J by 8 bases, leaving 15 bases between them. This CDR3 has 14 amino acids. Germline CDR1 KGHSH, CDR2 LQKENI.

The V call is TRBV6-1, the J call TRBJ2-7; 7 bases map to TRBD1. The CDR3 loop spans 14 amino acids. V shed 5 bases and J 5 bases; nucleotides not matched to a gene: 9. From germline, CDR1 is MNHNS and CDR2 SASEGT. CDR3 amino acids: CASSLTGWKDEQYF. The CDR3 DNA is TGTGCCAGCAGTTTGACAGGGTGGAAGGACGAGCAGTACTTC.

This clone was observed a handful of times. This chain uses TRBV27 with TRBJ2-1, with 11 bases that match TRBD2. CDR3 size: 16 residues. In germline, CDR1 is MNHEY, CDR2 SMNVEV (reference sequence). The ends lost 1 base at V and 9 bases at J; junction bases unmatched: 8. CDR3 coding DNA: TGTGCCAGCAGTTTATGGTCCCTAGCGGGAGGTATTGAGCAGTTCTTC. Translation: CASSLWSLAGGIEQFF.

V and J are TRBV7-2 and TRBJ2-1; the D gene is possibly TRBD2 (6 bases). The CDR3 contains 15 residues. From germline, CDR1 is SGHTA and CDR2 FQGNSA. Trimming removed 5 bases at V and 6 bases at J, with 17 bases between. The CDR3 loop is CASSRSWWEANEQFF. The CDR3 region has the DNA TGTGCCAGCAGCCGTAGCTGGTGGGAGGCCAATGAGCAGTTCTTC.

This clone was picked up many times. The chain carries TRBV14 and TRBJ2-6, with D possibly TRBD1 on 6 matching bases. Trimming left V 8 bases short and J 4 bases short, with 15 bases between. Germline CDR1 reads SGHDN; CDR2 reads FVKESK. This CDR3 region has 15 residues. CDR3: CASGSGGSGANVLTF. CDR3 in DNA: TGTGCCAGCGGAAGTGGGGGCTCAGGGGCCAACGTCCTGACTTTC.

Comments on this clone: At one end the junction does not follow the germline gene, possibly because of a read error. This chain uses TRBV7-2 with TRBJ2-7, with TRBD1 as a possible D gene (5 bases). Per the germline V gene, CDR1 is SGHTA and CDR2 is FQGNSA. The CDR3 covers 14 residues. In DNA form, the CDR3 reads TGCGCCAGCAGCCAAGACAGCCTCTCCTACGAGCAGTACTTC. Protein: CASSQDSLSYEQYF.

The chain uses TRBV27 and TRBJ1-1, with D tentatively TRBD1 (6 bases). This CDR3 is 14 amino acids long. Germline V gives CDR1 MNHEY, CDR2 SMNVEV (reference sequence). Trimming removed 5 bases from V and 10 bases from J, with 20 bases in between. CDR3 sequence: CASSREGVWVPAFF. The CDR3 coding sequence is TGTGCCAGCAGTCGTGAGGGGGTTTGGGTTCCAGCTTTCTTT.

There are a few counts of this clone. This chain uses TRBV9 with TRBJ2-4; tentatively, D is TRBD1 (5 bases). Germline CDR1 reads SGDLS; CDR2 reads YYNGEE. V was pared by 3 bases and J by 5 bases, with 12 bases between. This CDR3 is 14 amino acids long. This CDR3 reads CASSGGYRENIQYF. In DNA form, the CDR3 reads TGTGCCAGCAGCGGGGGCTATAGGGAAAACATTCAGTACTTC.

The table lists this clone with a few counts. This chain connects TRBV6-6 to TRBJ2-1; D perhaps matches TRBD2 (5 bases). Germline V lookup: CDR1 MNHNY, CDR2 SVGAGI (reference sequence). CDR3 length: 14 amino acids. With 2 bases removed from V and 9 bases from J, the gap between germline ends came to 14 bases. The DNA for the CDR3 is TGTGCCAGCAGTTACCAGTCTAGCTTCGGTGAGCAGTTCTTC. This sequence encodes CASSYQSSFGEQFF.

There are a few counts of this clone. The V and J genes are TRBV29-1 and TRBJ2-3, with D possibly being TRBD2 (5 bases). The CDR3 covers 14 residues. CDR1 is SQVTM, CDR2 ANQGSEA, per germline. Trimming removed 4 bases from V and 0 bases from J, with 11 bases in between. CDR3 residues: CSVGIRGSTDTQYF. In nucleotides, the CDR3 is TGCAGCGTTGGAATAAGAGGGAGCACAGATACGCAGTATTTT.

This clone was seen a few times. The J gene is TRBJ2-7, the V gene TRBV10-3; the match to TRBD2 covers 9 bases. The germline CDR1 and CDR2 sequences are ENHRY and SYGVKD. The trim removed 3 bases at V and 4 bases at J, leaving 4 bases unmatched. This CDR3 contains 14 residues. The CDR3 DNA sequence: TGTGCCATCAGTGATGGCGGGAGGGGTTACGAGCAGTACTTC. Translation gives CAISDGGRGYEQYF.

The chain couples TRBV7-9 to TRBJ2-1; 13 bases agree with TRBD2. The V gene's germline CDR1 is SEHNR and CDR2 FQNEAQ (reference sequence). Trimming at V came to 6 bases and at J to 15 bases, leaving 8 bases not matched to a gene. The CDR3 has 13 amino acids. For the CDR3, the DNA is TGTGCCAGCAGGGGGACTAGCGGGACTAGTCCGTTCTTC. It specifies CASRGTSGTSPFF.

This clone appeared a few times. The gene calls are TRBV7-8 and TRBJ1-5, with D possibly being TRBD1 (6 bases). V was clipped by 0 bases and J by 4 bases, with 10 bases between them. This CDR3 is built from 15 residues. The germline gives CDR1 SGHVS, CDR2 FQNEAQ. The CDR3 sequence is CASSLAWTANQPQHF. For the CDR3, the DNA is TGTGCCAGCAGCTTAGCTTGGACAGCGAATCAGCCCCAGCATTTT.

This CDR3 is CASSPRGLAGGNEQFF. For the CDR3, the DNA is TGCGCCAGCAGCCCCCGGGGACTAGCGGGAGGTAATGAGCAGTTCTTC. This chain links TRBV5-1 with TRBJ2-1; the match to TRBD2 covers 15 bases. V dropped 4 bases and J dropped 7; count of bases not matched to a gene: 6. This CDR3 is 16 amino acids long. Germline assignment: CDR1 SGHRS and CDR2 YFSETQ.

The genes are TRBV29-1 and TRBJ2-3; 7 bases match TRBD2. The germline V gene has CDR1 SQVTM and CDR2 ANQGSEA. The CDR3 length is 16 residues. V shed 7 bases, J shed 0 bases, and the junction held 13 bases outside the gene matches. Here the CDR3 DNA reads TGCAGCGGATCGGGACTAACCGAAATAAGCACAGATACGCAGTATTTT. Translating gives CSGSGLTEISTDTQYF.

This clone was seen more than once but under ten times. The chain is built from TRBV2 and TRBJ1-1, with D hard to call. Trimming removed 6 bases at V and 3 bases at J, with 8 bases between. Germline V gene lookup returns CDR1 SNHLY and CDR2 FYNNEI. This CDR3 region has 12 residues. The CDR3 region is CASRVMDTEAFF. For the CDR3, the DNA is TGTGCCAGCAGGGTAATGGACACTGAAGCTTTCTTT. Drawing the rest from reference TRBV2 and TRBJ1-1, the complete variable domain is EPEVTQTPSHQVTQMGQEVILRCVPISNHLYFYWYRQILGQKVEFLVSFYNNEISEKSEIFDDQFSVERPDGSNFTLKIRSTKLEDSAMYFCASRVMDTEAFFGQGTRLTVV.

The V call is TRBV4-2, the J call TRBJ2-4; 14 nucleotides agree with TRBD2. The trim removed 1 base at V and 0 bases at J, leaving 5 bases unmatched. The CDR3 is 19 residues long. Germline V gene lookup returns CDR1 LGHNA and CDR2 YNFKEQ. The chain's CDR3 is CASSQAGTSGSGAKNIQYF. In DNA, the CDR3 is TGTGCCAGCAGCCAAGCGGGGACTAGCGGGAGCGGAGCCAAAAACATTCAGTACTTC.

This chain connects TRBV6-6 to TRBJ2-1; the D gene could be TRBD1 or TRBD2 (5 bases each). Per germline, CDR1 MNHNY and CDR2 SVGAGI (reference sequence). This CDR3 is built from 16 residues. V dropped 5 bases and J dropped 5 bases, with 19 bases sitting between them. This CDR3 reads CASSPGTGTRNNEQFF. CDR3 in DNA: TGTGCCAGCAGTCCTGGGACGGGGACCCGTAACAATGAGCAGTTCTTC.

This clone was seen only a few times. The V and J genes are TRBV11-2 and TRBJ2-7; TRBD1 agrees at 7 bases. With V trimmed by 5 bases and J by 6 bases, 7 bases remained unmatched. CDR1 SGHAT and CDR2 FQNNGV come from the germline V gene. This CDR3 is built from 13 residues. This CDR3 is CASSTDRVREQYF. The CDR3 DNA follows: TGTGCCAGCAGCACCGACAGGGTCCGCGAGCAGTACTTC.

This clone has a handful of counts. The genes are TRBV5-1 and TRBJ1-3; 8 bases match TRBD1. Germline V gene sequence: CDR1 SGHRS, CDR2 YFSETQ. V was clipped by 3 bases and J by 4 bases; unmatched bases: 3. The length of the CDR3 is 14 residues. Written as DNA, the CDR3 is TGCGCCAGCAGCTCGGGGACAGGAGGAAACACCATATATTTT. Amino acids: CASSSGTGGNTIYF.

This clone appeared a few times. This chain uses TRBV7-2 with TRBJ2-5; maybe TRBD2 (6 bases). Germline V CDR1 and CDR2: SGHTA, FQGNSA. This CDR3 has 12 amino acids. The V gene lost 5 bases and the J gene lost 5 bases, with 9 bases spanning the gap. The DNA for the CDR3 is TGTGCCAGCAGCCGGGAGTGGGAGACCCAGTACTTC. Protein product: CASSREWETQYF.

About this clone itself: The same CDR3 also results from other DNA sequences found in this sample. This sequence joins TRBV6-5 and TRBJ2-1; D is ambiguous. Trimming removed 0 bases from V and 0 bases from J, with 9 bases in between. This CDR3 has 16 residues. CDR1 and CDR2 (germline): MNHEY, SVGAGI. The CDR3 DNA reads TGTGCCAGCAGTTACTCGGGCGGAAGCTCCTACAATGAGCAGTTCTTC. This sequence encodes CASSYSGGSSYNEQFF.

This clone turned up a few times. This chain uses TRBV29-1 with TRBJ2-2; D call uncertain. CDR3 length equals 13 residues. Per germline, CDR1 SQVTM and CDR2 ANQGSEA. V was clipped by 4 bases and J by 3 bases, with 9 bases between them. CDR3 nucleotide sequence: TGCAGCGTTGTAGGCACTTACACCGGGGAGCTGTTTTTT. It translates to CSVVGTYTGELFF.

The genes are TRBV7-9 and TRBJ2-7; D unclear. Trimming cost V 3 bases and J 0 bases, with 12 bases left between them. This CDR3 comprises 15 residues. The V gene's germline CDR1 is SEHNR and CDR2 FQNEAQ (reference sequence). CDR3 DNA: TGTGCCAGCAGCTTTAGTGGGCCAGCCTCCTACGAGCAGTACTTC. Its protein product is CASSFSGPASYEQYF.

The chain is built from TRBV7-8 and TRBJ2-1, with 7 bases fitting TRBD2. CDR3 size: 19 residues. Germline CDR1 is SGHVS and CDR2 is FQNEAQ. After removal of 2 bases from V and 2 bases from J, the junction contained 15 bases not matched to a gene. In DNA form, the CDR3 reads TGTGCCAGCAGCTTAAGGGTACTAGCGATTGAGTTGCCCTACAATGAGCAGTTCTTC. It codes for CASSLRVLAIELPYNEQFF.

The chain uses TRBV6-5 and TRBJ1-5; the D gene is possibly TRBD1 (6 bases). V was shortened by 5 bases and J by 5 bases, with 16 bases between the two germline ends. Per germline, CDR1 MNHEY and CDR2 SVGAGI. The CDR3 extends over 15 amino acids. The CDR3 region has the DNA TGTGCCAGCAGTCCACAGGGTGGAGTTTATCAGCCCCAGCATTTT. Its protein product is CASSPQGGVYQPQHF.

This CDR3 is CASSYLSGSTDTQYF. As DNA, the CDR3 is TGTGCCAGCAGTTATTTGTCAGGGAGCACAGATACGCAGTATTTT. The chain joins TRBV6-6 to TRBJ2-3, with D perhaps TRBD1 (5 bases). This CDR3 comprises 15 residues. Germline V CDR1 and CDR2: MNHNY, SVGAGI (reference sequence). The germline V and J ends were trimmed by 3 bases and 0 bases, with 10 bases remaining between them.

A few counts support this clone. J is TRBJ1-3 and V is TRBV7-9, with TRBD1 as a possible D gene (6 bases). With 5 bases removed from V and 0 bases from J, the gap between germline ends came to 14 bases. Germline V gene lookup returns CDR1 SEHNR and CDR2 FQNEAQ (reference sequence). This CDR3 is built from 16 residues. The CDR3 nucleotides read TGTGCCAGCAGCCTAGGGGGAGGGATCTCTGGAAACACCATATATTTT. Translated, it gives CASSLGGGISGNTIYF.

Notes on this clone: A junction end diverges from the germline sequence, so it may reflect a read error. The chain has TRBV7-7 and TRBJ1-4, with D perhaps TRBD1 (6 bases). Germline V lookup: CDR1 SSHAT, CDR2 FNYEAQ (reference sequence). The CDR3 has 15 residues. CDR3 bases: TGTGCTAGCAGCCCAGGGGTTTCTACTAATGAAAAACTGTTTTTT. Translated, it gives CASSPGVSTNEKLFF.

The chain combines TRBV28 with TRBJ1-5; TRBD1 might be the D (5 bases). The V end lost 2 bases, the J end lost 3 bases, and 11 bases lay between the germline ends. This CDR3 has 15 residues. The germline CDR1 and CDR2 sequences are MDHEN and SYDVKM. CDR3 residues: CASSLLGRVNQPQHF. CDR3 DNA: TGTGCCAGCAGTTTACTCGGCAGGGTCAATCAGCCCCAGCATTTT.

In its sample, this clone was seen once. This chain links TRBV9 with TRBJ2-7, with TRBD2 matching over 10 bases. The CDR3 extends over 13 amino acids. The V gene's germline CDR1 is SGDLS and CDR2 YYNGEE. The junction had 3 bases not matched to a gene; V was cut back by 0 bases and J by 9 bases. CDR3 nucleotides: TGTGCCAGCAGCGTAGAGCGGGAGGGGGTGCAGTACTTC. Translated, it gives CASSVEREGVQYF.